These 21 T cell receptor beta chains share one sample of origin, sequenced in a study of T cell responses to AZD1222 COVID-19 vaccine. Sequenced by immunoSEQ multiplex PCR; TCRdb stores in-frame clones only, minus some. The table lists tens of thousands of clones, 70% to 80% of them singletons. The material was peripheral blood, obtained 28 days after the second dose of the MenACWY control vaccine. These receptors came from an adult who received the MenACWY meningococcal vaccine as a control.

J is TRBJ1-1 and V is TRBV27; D is unresolved. V shed 6 bases and J shed 5 bases, with 13 bases lying between them. The CDR3 is 13 amino acids. Germline V lookup: CDR1 MNHEY, CDR2 SMNVEV (reference sequence). The CDR3 nucleotides are TGTGCCAGCAGGGAGGGAATAGGGACTGAAGCTTTCTTT. It specifies CASREGIGTEAFF.

The chain uses TRBV25-1 and TRBJ2-1; 7 positions match TRBD2. V shed 3 bases, J shed 7 bases, and the junction held 9 bases outside the gene matches. Germline-derived CDR1 and CDR2 are MGHDK and SYGVNS. The CDR3 has 15 residues. The DNA of the CDR3 is TGTGCCAGCAGTGAGGGGGAGGGAAAAGAGAATGAGCAGTTCTTC. It specifies CASSEGEGKENEQFF.

On this clone itself: Within the sample, other DNA sequences also encode this same CDR3. The CDR3 loop is CASSLAGGSYEQYF. The CDR3 DNA reads TGCGCCAGCAGCCTGGCGGGGGGGAGCTACGAGCAGTACTTC. The rearrangement links TRBV5-1 to TRBJ2-7; TRBD2 matches at 9 bases. J lost 3 bases, V lost 4 bases, and 5 bases had no gene match. The CDR3 is made up of 14 amino acids. CDR1 and CDR2 (germline): SGHRS, YFSETQ.

The V and J genes are TRBV6-5 and TRBJ2-3; 7 positions match TRBD2. From germline, CDR1 is MNHEY and CDR2 SVGAGI. Losses at the gene ends were 2 bases for V and 2 bases for J; bases not matched to a gene: 7. This CDR3 comprises 16 residues. The CDR3 DNA follows: TGTGCCAGCAGTTACGTCGTGAGCGGGGACACAGATACGCAGTATTTT. This gives the protein CASSYVVSGDTDTQYF.

This chain links TRBV15 with TRBJ2-1; a weak D match, TRBD2 (6 bases). Between the trimmed V and J ends, which lost 1 base and 3 bases, there was a span of 16 bases. This CDR3 region has 17 residues. Per the germline V gene, CDR1 is LNHNV and CDR2 is YYDKDF (reference sequence). The CDR3 is CATSRARRDRSYNEQFF. The CDR3 nucleotides read TGTGCCACCAGCAGAGCTAGGCGGGATCGGAGCTACAATGAGCAGTTCTTC. Using reference TRBV15 and TRBJ2-1 for the parts outside the CDR3, the full variable domain is DAMVIQNPRYQVTQFGKPVTLSCSQTLNHNVMYWYQQKSSQAPKLLFHYYDKDFNNEADTPDNFQSRRPNTSFCFLDIRSPGLGDTAMYLCATSRARRDRSYNEQFFGPGTRLTVL.

The chain is built from TRBV20-1 and TRBJ2-3; no clear D gene. Germline loops: CDR1 DFQATT, CDR2 SNEGSKA (reference sequence). The length of the CDR3 is 11 residues. V lost 6 bases and J 5 bases, leaving 9 bases between the germline ends. CDR3 sequence (DNA): TGCAGTGCGGAAGACTTAGATACGCAGTATTTT. Its protein is CSAEDLDTQYF.

In DNA form, the CDR3 reads TGTGCCAGCAGTCTGACAGGGACCCTTGCCAAAAACATTCAGTACTTC. It is translated as CASSLTGTLAKNIQYF. V usage is TRBV2 and J usage is TRBJ2-4; the match to TRBD1 covers 7 bases. The J segment lost 1 base and the V segment lost 5 bases, leaving 8 bases of the junction unmatched. Per the germline V gene, CDR1 is SNHLY and CDR2 is FYNNEI. This CDR3 has 16 amino acids. Based on the CDR3 plus reference TRBV2 and TRBJ2-4, the full variable domain is EPEVTQTPSHQVTQMGQEVILRCVPISNHLYFYWYRQILGQKVEFLVSFYNNEISEKSEIFDDQFSVERPDGSNFTLKIRSTKLEDSAMYFCASSLTGTLAKNIQYFGAGTRLSVL.

V is TRBV7-2 and J is TRBJ1-5, with D unresolved. The CDR3 is 14 amino acids. V was clipped by 4 bases and J by 0 bases, with 7 bases between them. Germline loops: CDR1 SGHTA, CDR2 FQGNSA. The DNA of the CDR3 is TGTGCCAGCAGCTCCGAGCATAGCAATCAGCCCCAGCATTTT. Amino acid sequence: CASSSEHSNQPQHF.

This sequence joins TRBV10-3 and TRBJ2-3; tentative D call: TRBD1 (5 bases). Germline CDR1 and CDR2: ENHRY and SYGVKD. CDR3 length: 14 residues. The V gene lost 4 bases and the J gene lost 3 bases, with 11 bases spanning the gap. The CDR3 nucleotides read TGTGCCATCAGTGCCGGTAGGGGTACAGATACGCAGTATTTT. As protein: CAISAGRGTDTQYF.

The chain recombines TRBV29-1 with TRBJ2-3, with 10 positions matching TRBD2. This CDR3 spans 15 amino acids. Germline V CDR1 and CDR2: SQVTM, ANQGSEA. V lost 7 bases, J lost 2 bases, and 9 bases stayed unmatched. The CDR3 loop reads CSARDSGGPTDTQYF. The CDR3 coding sequence is TGCAGCGCCCGGGATAGCGGGGGGCCCACAGATACGCAGTATTTT.

The V gene is TRBV18, the J gene TRBJ2-1, with no clear D. The germline V gene encodes CDR1 KGHSH and CDR2 LQKENI. Trimming left V 3 bases short and J 7 bases short, with 10 bases between. The CDR3 is made up of 13 amino acids. The CDR3 nucleotides read TGTGCCAGCTCACCTTCGACCCAGAATGAGCAGTTCTTC. Translating gives CASSPSTQNEQFF.

This chain uses TRBV1 with TRBJ1-2. TRBV1 is a known pseudogene. The CDR3 totals 17 residues. The CDR3 DNA reads as TGCACCAGCAGCCACTACGGGCCCGGAGGGAGGGGCTATGGCTACACCTTC. Translated, it gives CTSSHYGPGGRGYGYTF.

The chain recombines TRBV2 with TRBJ1-2; D ambiguous. V was shortened by 2 bases and J by 7 bases, with 11 bases between the two germline ends. Germline V gene data show CDR1 as SNHLY and CDR2 as FYNNEI. CDR3 length equals 13 residues. In DNA form, the CDR3 reads TGTGCCAGCAGTGAAAACAGTAAGACTGGCTACACCTTC. As protein: CASSENSKTGYTF.

This clone was seen a handful of times. This chain uses TRBV28 with TRBJ1-5; 7 nucleotides match TRBD1. Germline values: CDR1 MDHEN, CDR2 SYDVKM. V gave up 3 bases and J gave up 3 bases; unmatched junction bases: 5. The CDR3 runs 15 residues. This CDR3 is CASSFVDRDNQPQHF. The CDR3, as DNA: TGTGCCAGCAGTTTTGTAGACAGGGACAATCAGCCCCAGCATTTT.

This clone was recorded at least ten times. The chain links TRBV4-1 to TRBJ2-1; TRBD2 matches at 11 bases. The CDR3 has 18 amino acids. V trimming: 0 bases; J trimming: 7 bases; junction bases outside the gene matches: 11. Germline loops: CDR1 MGHRA, CDR2 YSYEKL. The CDR3 sequence is CASSQDSFELAGVNEQFF. DNA of the CDR3: TGCGCCAGCAGCCAAGACTCATTCGAACTAGCGGGAGTAAATGAGCAGTTCTTC.

The table lists this clone with a few counts. This rearrangement joins TRBV6-5 to TRBJ1-1; weak D call: TRBD1 (6 bases). The V and J ends lost 10 bases and 4 bases respectively, with 16 bases between them. Germline V gene lookup returns CDR1 MNHEY and CDR2 SVGAGI. The CDR3 contains 13 residues. In nucleotides, the CDR3 is TGTGCCACGGAGGAGGGGGTGAGCACTGAAGCTTTCTTT. Residues: CATEEGVSTEAFF.

The chain links TRBV27 to TRBJ1-1, with D unresolved. Trimming left V 0 bases short and J 0 bases short, with 5 bases between. Germline CDR1 and CDR2: MNHEY and SMNVEV (reference sequence). This CDR3 spans 14 amino acids. The CDR3 region is CASSLSRLNTEAFF. DNA for the CDR3: TGTGCCAGCAGTTTATCTCGACTGAACACTGAAGCTTTCTTT.

The V call is TRBV19, the J call TRBJ1-2; possibly TRBD1 for D (5 bases). The V gene lost 5 bases and the J gene lost 7 bases, with 11 bases spanning the gap. The CDR3 totals 12 residues. CDR1 is LNHDA, CDR2 SQIVND, per germline (reference sequence). The CDR3 region has the DNA TGTGCCAGTAGTCGGGGGGATGTTGGCTACACCTTC. Translating it yields CASSRGDVGYTF. The full variable domain, completed using reference TRBV19 and TRBJ1-2, is DGGITQSPKYLFRKEGQNVTLSCEQNLNHDAMYWYRQDPGQGLRLIYYSQIVNDFQKGDIAEGYSVSREKKESFPLTVTSAQKNPTAFYLCASSRGDVGYTFGSGTRLTVV.

The chain couples TRBV11-3 to TRBJ2-1; 9 bases match TRBD2. J gave up 7 bases and V 0 bases, and 13 bases lay outside the gene matches. There are 18 residues in the CDR3. Germline V gives CDR1 SGHNT, CDR2 YENEEA. The CDR3 DNA reads TGTGCCAGCAGCTTAGAGGGTAGCGGGGGCCCCGCTGGTAATGAGCAGTTCTTC. Its protein product is CASSLEGSGGPAGNEQFF.

This chain connects TRBV5-6 to TRBJ2-7; D possibly corresponds to TRBD2 (5 bases). The CDR3 extends over 15 amino acids. CDR1 and CDR2 (germline): SGHDT, YYEEEE. V lost 4 bases and J lost 5, with 19 bases in between. The CDR3 region has the DNA TGTGCCAGCAGCCGAGATGCGGGTCTCAGGAACGAGCAGTACTTC. This sequence encodes CASSRDAGLRNEQYF. The full variable domain, completed using reference TRBV5-6 and TRBJ2-7, is DAGVTQSPTHLIKTRGQQVTLRCSPKSGHDTVSWYQQALGQGPQFIFQYYEEEERQRGNFPDRFSGHQFPNYSSELNVNALLLGDSALYLCASSRDAGLRNEQYFGPGTRLTVT.

This clone has a single count. V usage is TRBV3-1 (or the pseudogene TRBV3-2) and J usage is TRBJ2-1; D possibly corresponds to TRBD2 (5 bases). Trimming left V 6 bases short and J 6 bases short, with 9 bases between. This CDR3 has 12 residues. Looked up from germline, CDR1 is LGHDT and CDR2 is YNNKEL (reference sequence). CDR3: CASSRGSNEQFF. Here the CDR3 DNA reads TGTGCCAGCAGTCGGGGATCCAATGAGCAGTTCTTC.